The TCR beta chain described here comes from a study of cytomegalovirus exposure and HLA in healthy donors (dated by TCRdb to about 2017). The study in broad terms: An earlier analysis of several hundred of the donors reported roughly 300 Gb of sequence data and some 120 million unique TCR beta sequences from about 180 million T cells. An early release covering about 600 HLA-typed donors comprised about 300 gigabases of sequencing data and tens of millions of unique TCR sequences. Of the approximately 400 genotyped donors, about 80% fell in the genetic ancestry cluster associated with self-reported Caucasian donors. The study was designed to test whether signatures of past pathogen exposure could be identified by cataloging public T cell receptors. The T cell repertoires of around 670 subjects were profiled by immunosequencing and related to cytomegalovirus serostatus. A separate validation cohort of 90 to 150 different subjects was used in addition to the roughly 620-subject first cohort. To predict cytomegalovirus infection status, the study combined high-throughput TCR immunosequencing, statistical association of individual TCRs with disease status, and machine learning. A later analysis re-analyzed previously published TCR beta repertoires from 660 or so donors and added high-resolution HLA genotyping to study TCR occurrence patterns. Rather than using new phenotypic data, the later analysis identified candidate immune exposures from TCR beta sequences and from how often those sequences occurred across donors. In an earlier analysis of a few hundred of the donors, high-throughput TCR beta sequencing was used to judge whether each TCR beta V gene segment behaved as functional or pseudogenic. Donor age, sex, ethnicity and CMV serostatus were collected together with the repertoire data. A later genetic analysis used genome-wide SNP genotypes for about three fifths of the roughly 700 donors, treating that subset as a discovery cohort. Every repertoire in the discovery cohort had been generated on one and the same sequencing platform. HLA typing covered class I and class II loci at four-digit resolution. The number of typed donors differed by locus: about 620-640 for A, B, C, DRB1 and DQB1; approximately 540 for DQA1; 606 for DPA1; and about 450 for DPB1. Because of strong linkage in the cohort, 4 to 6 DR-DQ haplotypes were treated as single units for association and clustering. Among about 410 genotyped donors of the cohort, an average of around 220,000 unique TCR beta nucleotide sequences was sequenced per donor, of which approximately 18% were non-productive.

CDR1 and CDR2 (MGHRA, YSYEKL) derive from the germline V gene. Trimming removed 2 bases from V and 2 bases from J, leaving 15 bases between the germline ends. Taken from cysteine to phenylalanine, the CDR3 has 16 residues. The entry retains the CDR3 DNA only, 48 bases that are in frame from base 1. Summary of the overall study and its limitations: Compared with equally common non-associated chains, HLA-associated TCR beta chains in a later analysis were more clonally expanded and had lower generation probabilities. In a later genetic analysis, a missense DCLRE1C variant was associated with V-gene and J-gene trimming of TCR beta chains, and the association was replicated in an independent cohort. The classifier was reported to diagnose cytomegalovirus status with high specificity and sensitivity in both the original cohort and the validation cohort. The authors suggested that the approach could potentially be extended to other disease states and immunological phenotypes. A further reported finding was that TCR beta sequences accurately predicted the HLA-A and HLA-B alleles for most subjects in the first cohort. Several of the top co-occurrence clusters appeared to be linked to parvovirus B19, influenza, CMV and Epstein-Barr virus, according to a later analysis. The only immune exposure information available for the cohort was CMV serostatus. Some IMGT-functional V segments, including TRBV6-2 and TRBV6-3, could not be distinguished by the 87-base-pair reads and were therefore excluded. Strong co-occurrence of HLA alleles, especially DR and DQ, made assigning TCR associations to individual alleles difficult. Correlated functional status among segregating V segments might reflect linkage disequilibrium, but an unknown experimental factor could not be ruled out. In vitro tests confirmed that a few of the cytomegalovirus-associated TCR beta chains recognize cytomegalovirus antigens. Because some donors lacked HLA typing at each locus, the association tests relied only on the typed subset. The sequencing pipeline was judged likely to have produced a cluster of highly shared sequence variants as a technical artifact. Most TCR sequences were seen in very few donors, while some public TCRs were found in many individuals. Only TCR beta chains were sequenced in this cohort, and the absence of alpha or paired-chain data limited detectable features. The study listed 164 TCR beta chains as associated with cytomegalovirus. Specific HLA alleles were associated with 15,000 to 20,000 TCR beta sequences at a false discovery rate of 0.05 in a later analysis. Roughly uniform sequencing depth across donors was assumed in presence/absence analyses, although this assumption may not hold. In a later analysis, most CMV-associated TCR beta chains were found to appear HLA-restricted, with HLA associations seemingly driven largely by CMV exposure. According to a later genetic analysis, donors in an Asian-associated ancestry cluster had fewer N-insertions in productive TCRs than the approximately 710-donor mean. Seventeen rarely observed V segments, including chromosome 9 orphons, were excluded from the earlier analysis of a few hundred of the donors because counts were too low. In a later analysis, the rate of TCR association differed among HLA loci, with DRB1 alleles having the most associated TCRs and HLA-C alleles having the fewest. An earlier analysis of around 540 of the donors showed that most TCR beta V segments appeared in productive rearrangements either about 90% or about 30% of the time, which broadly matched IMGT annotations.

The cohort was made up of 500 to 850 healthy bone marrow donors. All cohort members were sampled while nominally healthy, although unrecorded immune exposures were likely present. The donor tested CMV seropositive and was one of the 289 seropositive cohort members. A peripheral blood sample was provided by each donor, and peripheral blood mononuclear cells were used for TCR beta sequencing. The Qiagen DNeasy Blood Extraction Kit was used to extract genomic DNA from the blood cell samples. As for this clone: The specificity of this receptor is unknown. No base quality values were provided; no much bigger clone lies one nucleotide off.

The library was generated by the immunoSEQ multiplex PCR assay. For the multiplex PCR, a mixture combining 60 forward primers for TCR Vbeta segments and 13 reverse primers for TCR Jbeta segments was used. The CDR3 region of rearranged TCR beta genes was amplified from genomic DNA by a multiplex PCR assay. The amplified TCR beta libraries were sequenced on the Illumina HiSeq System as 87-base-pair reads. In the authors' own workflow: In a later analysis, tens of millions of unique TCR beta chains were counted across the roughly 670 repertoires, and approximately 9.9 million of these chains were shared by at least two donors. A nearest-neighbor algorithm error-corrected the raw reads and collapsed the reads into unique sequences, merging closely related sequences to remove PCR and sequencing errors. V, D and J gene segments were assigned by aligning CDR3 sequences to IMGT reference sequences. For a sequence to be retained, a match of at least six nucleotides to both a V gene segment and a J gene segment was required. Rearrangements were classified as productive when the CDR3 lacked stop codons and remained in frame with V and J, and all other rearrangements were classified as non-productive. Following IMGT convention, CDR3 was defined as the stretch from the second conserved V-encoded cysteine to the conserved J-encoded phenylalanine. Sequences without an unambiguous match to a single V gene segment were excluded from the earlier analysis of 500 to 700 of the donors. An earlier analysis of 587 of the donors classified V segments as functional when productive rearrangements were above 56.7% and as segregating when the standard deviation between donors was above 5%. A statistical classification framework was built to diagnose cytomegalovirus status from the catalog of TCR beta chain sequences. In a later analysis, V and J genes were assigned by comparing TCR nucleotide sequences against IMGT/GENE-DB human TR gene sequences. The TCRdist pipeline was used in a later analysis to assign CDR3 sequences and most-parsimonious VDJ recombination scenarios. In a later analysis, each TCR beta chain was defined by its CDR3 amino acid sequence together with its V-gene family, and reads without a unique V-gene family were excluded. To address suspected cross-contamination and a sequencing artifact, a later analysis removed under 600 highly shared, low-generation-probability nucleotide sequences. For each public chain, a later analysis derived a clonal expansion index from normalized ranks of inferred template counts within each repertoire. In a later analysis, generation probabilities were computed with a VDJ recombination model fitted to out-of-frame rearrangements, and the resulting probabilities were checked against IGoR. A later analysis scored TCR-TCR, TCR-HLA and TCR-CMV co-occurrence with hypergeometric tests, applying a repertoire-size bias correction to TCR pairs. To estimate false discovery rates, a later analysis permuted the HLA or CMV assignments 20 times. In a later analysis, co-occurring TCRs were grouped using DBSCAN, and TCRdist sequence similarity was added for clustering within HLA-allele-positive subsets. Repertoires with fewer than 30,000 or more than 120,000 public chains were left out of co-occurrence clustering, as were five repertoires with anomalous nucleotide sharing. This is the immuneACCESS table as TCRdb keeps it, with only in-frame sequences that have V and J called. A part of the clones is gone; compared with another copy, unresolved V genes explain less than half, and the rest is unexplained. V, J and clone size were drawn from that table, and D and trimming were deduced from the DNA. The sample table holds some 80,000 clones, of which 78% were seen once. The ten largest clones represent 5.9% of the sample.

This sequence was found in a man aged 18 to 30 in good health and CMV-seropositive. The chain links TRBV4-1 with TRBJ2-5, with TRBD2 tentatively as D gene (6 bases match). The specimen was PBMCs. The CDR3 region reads CASSQSRFAGQETQYF. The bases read TGCGCCAGCAGCCAATCCCGCTTCGCGGGACAAGAGACCCAGTACTTC.